This T cell receptor (beta chain) was captured by sequencing in a study of graft-versus-host responses after intestinal transplantation. The overall study: The transplants performed in recipients were multivisceral, liver-intestinal, or isolated intestinal. Recipients were all induced with anti-thymocyte globulin, then given tacrolimus and steroids for about 3 years.

Using immunoSEQ multiplex PCR, the repertoire was profiled, and TCRdb retains in-frame clones only, with some absent. The sample lists tens of thousands of clones; 90% were seen once. V gave up 3 bases and J gave up 2 bases, with 11 bases separating them. This CDR3 contains 15 residues. Germline CDR1 and CDR2: SGHVS and FNYEAQ. Regarding this clone: Its antigen is unknown.

Study findings and constraints: Some patients had graft-donor T cell macrochimerism, and their allografts showed high graft-versus-host to host-versus-graft clonal ratios. Analysis identified GvH clones in recipient marrow, with some appearing first in ileum or blood.

The chain joins TRBV7-6 to TRBJ1-5, with D perhaps matching TRBD1 (6 bases). The TCR sequence derives from a human donor who was the organ donor for an intestinal transplant. Sequencing used unstimulated CD8+ T cells sorted from spleen or lymph node cells, obtained before transplant. The CDR3 loop reads CASSLGGLGNQPQHF. The CDR3 coding sequence is TGTGCCAGCAGCTTGGGGGGGCTCGGCAATCAGCCCCAGCATTTT.